These 16 T cell receptor beta chains were all obtained from the same sample, sequenced in a study of blood T cell repertoires in COVID-19. Clones were sequenced by immunoSEQ multiplex PCR, and TCRdb holds only the in-frame ones, with some missing. In the table there are about 130,000 clones, approximately 81% of which are singletons. The source material was peripheral blood. The origin of the receptors is a man in his forties with active or convalescent COVID-19.

This chain connects TRBV5-1 to TRBJ2-7; 9 bases line up with TRBD1. The V and J ends lost 4 bases and 3 bases, in that order; junction bases with no gene match: 8. Germline V CDR1 and CDR2: SGHRS, YFSETQ. This CDR3 spans 15 amino acids. CDR3 residues: CASSPGGTGNYEQYF. The CDR3 bases are TGCGCCAGCAGCCCGGGCGGGACAGGGAACTACGAGCAGTACTTC.

This clone appeared a few times. The V gene is TRBV7-9, the J gene TRBJ2-3; D may be TRBD1 (5 bases). V was clipped by 3 bases and J by 3 bases, with 7 bases between them. Germline assignment: CDR1 SEHNR and CDR2 FQNEAQ (reference sequence). CDR3 length: 13 amino acids. The CDR3 region has the DNA TGTGCCAGCAGCTTCGACAGAACAGATACGCAGTATTTT. It yields the protein CASSFDRTDTQYF.

The chain uses TRBV19 and TRBJ1-5; possible D gene TRBD1, 6 bases. This CDR3 comprises 12 residues. V was cut by 5 bases and J by 11 bases, with 13 bases left in between. From germline, CDR1 is LNHDA and CDR2 SQIVND (reference sequence). This chain's CDR3 is CASSLTAGAQHF. In DNA form, the CDR3 reads TGTGCCAGTAGTTTGACGGCAGGGGCCCAGCATTTT.

V is TRBV4-2 and J is TRBJ2-7; D is possibly TRBD2 (5 bases). The germline V gene has CDR1 LGHNA and CDR2 YNFKEQ. The CDR3 loop spans 16 amino acids. Trimming took 4 bases from V and 3 from J, leaving 19 bases between them. The CDR3 region has the DNA TGTGCCAGCAGCCCTTGGACTGAAGTAGATTTCTACGAGCAGTACTTC. Translated: CASSPWTEVDFYEQYF.

Remarks on this clone: The sample carries other DNA sequences with the same CDR3. The chain employs TRBV19 and TRBJ1-5; 7 nucleotides agree with TRBD1. Per germline, CDR1 LNHDA and CDR2 SQIVND (reference sequence). The CDR3 runs to 13 residues. Germline trimming cut 6 bases from V and 4 bases from J; bases unmatched to any gene: 3. Here the CDR3 reads CASSRQGNQPQHF. DNA of the CDR3: TGTGCCAGTAGCCGACAGGGAAATCAGCCCCAGCATTTT.

This clone was seen only a few times. The V and J genes are TRBV15 and TRBJ1-1; D is possibly TRBD1 (6 bases). Germline V gene data show CDR1 as LNHNV and CDR2 as YYDKDF (reference sequence). With 4 bases removed from V and 2 bases from J, the gap between germline ends came to 8 bases. The CDR3 is 13 residues long. CDR3 in DNA: TGTGCCACCAGCAAACAGGGTAACACTGAAGCTTTCTTT. It encodes CATSKQGNTEAFF.

V and J are TRBV24-1 and TRBJ1-2; possibly TRBD1 for D (6 bases). Germline CDR1 and CDR2: KGHDR and SFDVKD. This CDR3 spans 13 amino acids. The ends were cut back, 5 bases at V and 8 bases at J, with 14 bases in the middle. CDR3 nucleotide sequence: TGTGCCACCAGTGCGCGGGGGCGCCCGGGCTACACCTTC. This codes for CATSARGRPGYTF.

This rearrangement joins TRBV5-6 to TRBJ1-5, with unresolved D. V lost 0 bases to trimming and J lost 1 base, with 8 bases between them. Germline V gene data show CDR1 as SGHDT and CDR2 as YYEEEE. The CDR3 is 15 amino acids. CDR3 in amino acids: CASSLGSLSNQPQHF. CDR3 DNA: TGTGCCAGCAGCTTGGGGAGCCTAAGCAATCAGCCCCAGCATTTT.

This chain joins TRBV7-2 and TRBJ1-1; a weak D match, TRBD1 (6 bases). This CDR3 is 12 amino acids long. CDR1 SGHTA and CDR2 FQGNSA come from the germline V gene. The ends were cut back, 3 bases at V and 7 bases at J, with 9 bases in the middle. CDR3 sequence (DNA): TGTGCCAGCAGCTTGCAGGGGCTTGAAGCTTTCTTT. It yields the protein CASSLQGLEAFF.

The chain links TRBV5-1 to TRBJ1-4, with a weak D call TRBD1 (5 bases). V was clipped by 4 bases and J by 8 bases, with 12 bases between them. Germline lookup yields CDR1 SGHRS and CDR2 YFSETQ. CDR3 size: 13 residues. This CDR3 is CASSVGRTEKLFF. The CDR3 DNA reads as TGCGCCAGCAGCGTCGGTAGGACAGAAAAACTGTTTTTT.

The chain combines TRBV11-1 with TRBJ2-7; D remains ambiguous. V lost 6 bases to trimming and J lost 7 bases, with 10 bases between them. This CDR3 has 11 amino acids. Germline V gene sequence: CDR1 SGHAT, CDR2 FQDESV (reference sequence). CDR3: CASSLTREQYF. As DNA, the CDR3 is TGTGCCAGCAGTCTCACGCGGGAGCAGTACTTC.

The J gene is TRBJ1-5, the V gene TRBV3-1 (or the pseudogene TRBV3-2); 8 nucleotides align to TRBD1. There are 15 residues in the CDR3. Germline V gives CDR1 LGHDT, CDR2 YNNKEL (reference sequence). The V gene end was trimmed by 4 bases and the J gene end by 2 bases; junction bases not matched to a gene: 4. The CDR3 DNA reads TGTGCCAGCAGCCCTACGGGACAGGGCAATCAGCCCCAGCATTTT. As protein: CASSPTGQGNQPQHF.

V and J are TRBV4-2 and TRBJ1-2; the D is unclear. The CDR3 sequence is 16 residues long. Germline CDR1 is LGHNA and CDR2 is YNFKEQ. Trimming shortened V by 2 bases and J by 3 bases, and 16 bases separated the two germline ends. In DNA, the CDR3 is TGTGCCAGCAGCCAATCGAGAGGTCCGTTGGACTATGGCTACACCTTC. Its translation: CASSQSRGPLDYGYTF.

This clone was recorded only once. The chain combines TRBV5-1 with TRBJ2-3; D is unclear. Germline V lookup: CDR1 SGHRS, CDR2 YFSETQ. The V gene lost 4 bases and the J gene lost 0 bases, with 12 bases spanning the gap. The CDR3 is 15 residues long. The CDR3 sequence: CASSLQASSTDTQYF. The CDR3 DNA sequence: TGCGCCAGCAGCCTCCAGGCTTCCAGCACAGATACGCAGTATTTT.

The genes are TRBV7-2 and TRBJ2-5; 9 positions agree with TRBD2. This CDR3 has 19 amino acids. V dropped 2 bases and J dropped 4; count of bases not matched to a gene: 17. Germline CDR1 is SGHTA and CDR2 is FQGNSA. CDR3 coding DNA: TGTGCCAGCAGCTTAATGGGAACTAGCGGGCTAGAAGGAGGAGAGACCCAGTACTTC. Its translation is CASSLMGTSGLEGGETQYF.

CDR3 bases: TGCGCCAGCAGCCAATCCACAATTACTGGAAACACCATATATTTT. Its translation: CASSQSTITGNTIYF. The genes are TRBV5-1 and TRBJ1-3; no firm D call. The CDR3 consists of 15 residues. Germline CDR1 SGHRS, CDR2 YFSETQ. The V and J ends lost 4 bases and 2 bases respectively, with 13 bases between them.